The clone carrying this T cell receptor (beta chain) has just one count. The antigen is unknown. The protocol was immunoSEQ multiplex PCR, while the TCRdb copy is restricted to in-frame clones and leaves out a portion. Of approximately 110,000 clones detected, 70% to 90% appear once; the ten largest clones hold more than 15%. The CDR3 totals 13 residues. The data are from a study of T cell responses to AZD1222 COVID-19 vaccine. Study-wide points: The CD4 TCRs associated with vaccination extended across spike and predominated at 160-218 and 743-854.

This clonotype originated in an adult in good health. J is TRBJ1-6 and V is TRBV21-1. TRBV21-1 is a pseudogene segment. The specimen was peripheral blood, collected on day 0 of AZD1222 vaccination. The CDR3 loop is CASSISHFLPLHF. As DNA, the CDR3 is TGTGCCAGCAGCATCTCCCACTTTTTACCCCTCCACTTT.